This TCR beta chain was sequenced in a study of T-cell memory formation after mild COVID-19. Overall study findings and caveats: Clones shrinking between day 15 and 85 showed a balanced CD4/CD8 split, and those that grew later tilted toward CD4+. Pre-infection memory showed some responding clones, and this suggested that cross-reactive memory joined.

One entry per CDR3 protein results from TCRdb running MiXCR on the 5' RACE reads. The sample holds around 530,000 distinct CDR3 sequences; roughly 22% are singletons and the top ten take approximately 8.4%. The CDR3 consists of 16 residues. Looked up from germline, CDR1 is SGHDT and CDR2 is YYEEEE. V lost 3 bases and J lost 0; bases outside the gene matches: 6. This clonotype was counted a few times. Its target is not known. The sequence was obtained from an adult woman who had mild COVID-19 (a few samples of this study predate the infection). Cell type and time point are not known. The chain employs TRBV5-6 and TRBJ1-3; 7 bases align to TRBD1. The specimen sequenced was PBMCs or a T cell subset sorted from them (not recorded which). CDR3 nucleotide sequence: TGTGCCAGCAGCTGGACGGGACAGAACTCTGGAAACACCATATATTTT. Amino acid sequence: CASSWTGQNSGNTIYF. The variable domain in full, with the rest retrieved from reference TRBV5-6 and TRBJ1-3, is DAGVTQSPTHLIKTRGQQVTLRCSPKSGHDTVSWYQQALGQGPQFIFQYYEEEERQRGNFPDRFSGHQFPNYSSELNVNALLLGDSALYLCASSWTGQNSGNTIYFGEGSWLTVV.